The table lists the clone carrying this TCR beta chain with many counts. Its specificity is not known. V lost 1 base, J lost 0 bases, and 8 bases lay in between. This CDR3 has 15 amino acids. Germline CDR1 SGHKS, CDR2 YYEKEE (reference sequence). The study built unsorted libraries from 2 million PBMCs kept at -80 C. The data originate from a study of neurological immune-mediated disorders. General study findings and limits: Private repertoires in all groups were suggested by the absence of shared CDR3 amino acid sequences among expanded clones across subjects.

The cDNA came from 5'RACE, which used 10-nucleotide random UMIs. From the 5' RACE reads, TCRdb called clonotypes with MiXCR, one entry per CDR3 protein. The sample records tens of thousands of distinct CDR3 sequences, 14% being singletons. V gene TRBV5-5 combines with J gene TRBJ1-5; D remains unclear. The specimen sequenced was PBMCs. The sequence derives from a woman aged 45-60 years in good health. As DNA, the CDR3 is TGTGCCAGCAGCTTGTTCGGGGATAGCAATCAGCCCCAGCATTTT. The encoded protein is CASSLFGDSNQPQHF.